This is a list of T cell receptor beta chains from one sample in a study of cytomegalovirus exposure and HLA in healthy donors. The protocol was immunoSEQ multiplex PCR, while the TCRdb copy is restricted to in-frame clones and leaves out a portion. The sample consists of approximately 170,000 clones, 65% to 85% of them appearing once. Source material: PBMCs. The source is a woman between 40 and 50 years old in good health and CMV-seropositive. CDR3s include the opening cysteine and the closing phenylalanine or tryptophan. Each record gives: D gene, V gene, CDR3 length, clone size, J gene, CDR3 DNA, CDR3 protein. A D gene is named only where the DNA matches it firmly. Expanded clones get a size class; other rows say once, few or many, or leave the size out.

D gene: -; V gene: TRBV7-6; CDR3 length: 13; clone size: once; J gene: TRBJ2-3; CDR3 DNA: TGTGCCAGCAGCCAGGGACTTCCAGATACGCAGTATTTT; CDR3 protein: CASSQGLPDTQYF
D gene: -; V gene: TRBV6-4; CDR3 length: 16; clone size: -; J gene: TRBJ2-1; CDR3 DNA: TGTGCCAGCAGTGACTCGTCCCAAAGCCTCACCAATGAGCAGTTCTTC; CDR3 protein: CASSDSSQSLTNEQFF
D gene: TRBD1; V gene: TRBV10-3; CDR3 length: 15; clone size: -; J gene: TRBJ1-5; CDR3 DNA: TGTGCCATCAGTGAATCAGACAGGGGGCTGCAGCCCCAGCATTTT; CDR3 protein: CAISESDRGLQPQHF
D gene: TRBD2; V gene: TRBV13; CDR3 length: 19; clone size: -; J gene: TRBJ2-5; CDR3 DNA: TGTGCCAGCAGCTCTTCGACTAGCGGGGGGGCCTCGTCGTGGGAGACCCAGTACTTC; CDR3 protein: CASSSSTSGGASSWETQYF
D gene: TRBD2; V gene: TRBV5-1; CDR3 length: 16; clone size: -; J gene: TRBJ2-2; CDR3 DNA: TGCGCCAGCAGCTTGGAGGGAGCGGGGTTGGCCGGGGAGCTGTTTTTT; CDR3 protein: CASSLEGAGLAGELFF
D gene: TRBD2; V gene: TRBV19; CDR3 length: 15; clone size: once; J gene: TRBJ2-7; CDR3 DNA: TGTGCCAGTAGTCCCCAAGGACTAGCAATCTCCGAGCAGTACTTC; CDR3 protein: CASSPQGLAISEQYF
D gene: -; V gene: TRBV11-3; CDR3 length: 14; clone size: -; J gene: TRBJ2-7; CDR3 DNA: TGTGCCAGCAGCATCCACGGGAGCTCCTACGAGCAGTACTTC; CDR3 protein: CASSIHGSSYEQYF
D gene: -; V gene: TRBV13; CDR3 length: 16; clone size: once; J gene: TRBJ1-2; CDR3 DNA: TGTGCCAGCAGCTTACTGGTCAGGGCTAAATACTATGGCTACACCTTC; CDR3 protein: CASSLLVRAKYYGYTF
D gene: -; V gene: TRBV11-2; CDR3 length: 13; clone size: few; J gene: TRBJ1-1; CDR3 DNA: TGTGCCAGCAGCCCACGAGGGAACACTGAAGCTTTCTTT; CDR3 protein: CASSPRGNTEAFF
D gene: -; V gene: TRBV2; CDR3 length: 14; clone size: few; J gene: TRBJ2-4; CDR3 DNA: TGTGCCAGCAGTGAAGCGCGGCAGGGAAACAGTCAGTACTTC; CDR3 protein: CASSEARQGNSQYF
D gene: TRBD1; V gene: TRBV5-1; CDR3 length: 14; clone size: -; J gene: TRBJ1-2; CDR3 DNA: TGCGCCAGCAGCTTGGGGGACAGGGCCTATGGCTACACCTTC; CDR3 protein: CASSLGDRAYGYTF
D gene: -; V gene: TRBV20-1; CDR3 length: 11; clone size: -; J gene: TRBJ2-3; CDR3 DNA: TGCAGTGCTACTTCCACAGATACGCAGTATTTT; CDR3 protein: CSATSTDTQYF
D gene: -; V gene: TRBV28; CDR3 length: 15; clone size: -; J gene: TRBJ1-2; CDR3 DNA: TGTGCCAGCAGTTTTTTTGACACCCGAACTAGGGGCTACACCTTC; CDR3 protein: CASSFFDTRTRGYTF
D gene: -; V gene: TRBV6-1; CDR3 length: 13; clone size: -; J gene: TRBJ1-1; CDR3 DNA: TGTGCCAGCAGTGAAACAGCGGACACTGAAGCTTTCTTT; CDR3 protein: CASSETADTEAFF
D gene: -; V gene: TRBV18; CDR3 length: 13; clone size: -; J gene: TRBJ1-2; CDR3 DNA: TGTGCCAGCTCGCAGCGGGGGGACTATGGCTACACCTTC; CDR3 protein: CASSQRGDYGYTF
D gene: TRBD2; V gene: TRBV28; CDR3 length: 17; clone size: few; J gene: TRBJ2-4; CDR3 DNA: TGTGCCAGCAGTCCATGGACTAGCGGGGCTACCAAAAACATTCAGTACTTC; CDR3 protein: CASSPWTSGATKNIQYF
D gene: -; V gene: TRBV21-1; CDR3 length: 18; clone size: -; J gene: TRBJ1-4; CDR3 DNA: TGTGCCAGCAGCAAAGATTGGGCAGGGAGGGGGTATAATGAAAAACTGTTTTTT; CDR3 protein: CASSKDWAGRGYNEKLFF
D gene: -; V gene: TRBV7-9; CDR3 length: 16; clone size: -; J gene: TRBJ1-6; CDR3 DNA: TGTTCCAGCAGCTTAGACTCCGGGACTTCGAATTCACCCCTCCACTTT; CDR3 protein: CSSSLDSGTSNSPLHF
D gene: -; V gene: TRBV13; CDR3 length: 13; clone size: -; J gene: TRBJ2-2; CDR3 DNA: TGTGCCAGCAGCTTAGGCGAGTCCGGGGAGCTGTTTTTT; CDR3 protein: CASSLGESGELFF
D gene: -; V gene: TRBV6-1; CDR3 length: 13; clone size: -; J gene: TRBJ1-2; CDR3 DNA: TGTGCCAGCAGTGAATCCTACAGGGTTGGCTACACCTTC; CDR3 protein: CASSESYRVGYTF
D gene: -; V gene: TRBV10-3; CDR3 length: 16; clone size: -; J gene: TRBJ2-2; CDR3 DNA: TGTGCCATCAGTGTAAGCCTGAATGACAGGACCGGGGAGCTGTTTTTT; CDR3 protein: CAISVSLNDRTGELFF
D gene: -; V gene: TRBV15; CDR3 length: 17; clone size: -; J gene: TRBJ1-2; CDR3 DNA: TGTGCCACCAGTACCTTTCAGGGAGGGAATGGGGAAGGCGGCTACACCTTC; CDR3 protein: CATSTFQGGNGEGGYTF
D gene: -; V gene: TRBV6-8; CDR3 length: 17; clone size: -; J gene: TRBJ2-7; CDR3 DNA: TGTGCCAGCAGTTACCCCTTATGGGGCAGGGGTTCCCACGAGCAGTACTTC; CDR3 protein: CASSYPLWGRGSHEQYF
D gene: TRBD2; V gene: TRBV18; CDR3 length: 14; clone size: -; J gene: TRBJ2-6; CDR3 DNA: TGTGCCACCGCGGGGGGGTCTGGGGCCAACGTCCTGACTTTC; CDR3 protein: CATAGGSGANVLTF
D gene: -; V gene: TRBV5-5; CDR3 length: 14; clone size: -; J gene: TRBJ1-1; CDR3 DNA: TGTGCCAGCAGCTCGGGGAGCCTGAACACTGAAGCTTTCTTT; CDR3 protein: CASSSGSLNTEAFF
D gene: -; V gene: TRBV6-5; CDR3 length: 14; clone size: -; J gene: TRBJ2-3; CDR3 DNA: TGTGCCAGCAGTTACTCGCGGGGAACAGATACGCAGTATTTT; CDR3 protein: CASSYSRGTDTQYF
D gene: TRBD1; V gene: TRBV12-5; CDR3 length: 13; clone size: -; J gene: TRBJ1-5; CDR3 DNA: TGTGCTGGTGGTTTAAACGAAGGGACAGCTCGGCATTTT; CDR3 protein: CAGGLNEGTARHF
D gene: -; V gene: TRBV7-9; CDR3 length: 13; clone size: few; J gene: TRBJ2-7; CDR3 DNA: TGTGCCAGCAGCTTAGGGACAGCGGCCGAGCAGTACTTC; CDR3 protein: CASSLGTAAEQYF
D gene: -; V gene: TRBV7-2; CDR3 length: 14; clone size: -; J gene: TRBJ2-5; CDR3 DNA: TGTGCCAGCAGCGCGATGCAATTCCAAGAGACCCAGTACTTC; CDR3 protein: CASSAMQFQETQYF
D gene: -; V gene: TRBV4-3; CDR3 length: 15; clone size: few; J gene: TRBJ2-7; CDR3 DNA: TGCGCCAGCAGCCAATACGACAAAACTTACTACGAGCAGTACTTC; CDR3 protein: CASSQYDKTYYEQYF
D gene: TRBD1; V gene: TRBV2; CDR3 length: 13; clone size: -; J gene: TRBJ2-7; CDR3 DNA: TGTGCCAGCAGTGTAAGACAGGGGTACGAGCAGTACTTC; CDR3 protein: CASSVRQGYEQYF
D gene: -; V gene: TRBV10-3; CDR3 length: 14; clone size: -; J gene: TRBJ1-5; CDR3 DNA: TGTGCCATCAGTGATTACGGGAGCAATCAGCCCCAGCATTTT; CDR3 protein: CAISDYGSNQPQHF
D gene: -; V gene: TRBV28; CDR3 length: 17; clone size: -; J gene: TRBJ1-6; CDR3 DNA: TGTGCCAGCACACGTGACGCAGGTCCTACGGGGAGTTCACCCCTCCACTTT; CDR3 protein: CASTRDAGPTGSSPLHF
D gene: TRBD2; V gene: TRBV7-2; CDR3 length: 14; clone size: -; J gene: TRBJ2-1; CDR3 DNA: TGTGCCAGCACCCCCTCATCTAGCGGGGGTTCATCGTTCTTC; CDR3 protein: CASTPSSSGGSSFF
D gene: -; V gene: TRBV20-1; CDR3 length: 11; clone size: -; J gene: TRBJ2-7; CDR3 DNA: TGCAGTGCTAGGACGAGGTACGAGCAGTACTTC; CDR3 protein: CSARTRYEQYF